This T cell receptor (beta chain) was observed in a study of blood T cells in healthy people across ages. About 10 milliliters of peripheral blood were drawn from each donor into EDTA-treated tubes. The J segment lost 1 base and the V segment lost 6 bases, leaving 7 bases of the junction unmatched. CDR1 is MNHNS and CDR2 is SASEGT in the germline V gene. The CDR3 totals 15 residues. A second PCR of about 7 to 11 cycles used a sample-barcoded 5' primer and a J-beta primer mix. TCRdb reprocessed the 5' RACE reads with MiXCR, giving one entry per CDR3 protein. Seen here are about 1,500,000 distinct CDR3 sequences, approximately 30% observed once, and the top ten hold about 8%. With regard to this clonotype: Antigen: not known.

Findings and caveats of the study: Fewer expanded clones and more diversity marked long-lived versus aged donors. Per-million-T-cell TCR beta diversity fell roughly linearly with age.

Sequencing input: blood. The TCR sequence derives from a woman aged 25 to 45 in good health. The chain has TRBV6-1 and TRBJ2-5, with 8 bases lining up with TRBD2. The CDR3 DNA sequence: TGTGCCAGCAGGGGTTCTCTAGCGGGCCAAGAGACCCAGTACTTC. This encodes CASRGSLAGQETQYF.